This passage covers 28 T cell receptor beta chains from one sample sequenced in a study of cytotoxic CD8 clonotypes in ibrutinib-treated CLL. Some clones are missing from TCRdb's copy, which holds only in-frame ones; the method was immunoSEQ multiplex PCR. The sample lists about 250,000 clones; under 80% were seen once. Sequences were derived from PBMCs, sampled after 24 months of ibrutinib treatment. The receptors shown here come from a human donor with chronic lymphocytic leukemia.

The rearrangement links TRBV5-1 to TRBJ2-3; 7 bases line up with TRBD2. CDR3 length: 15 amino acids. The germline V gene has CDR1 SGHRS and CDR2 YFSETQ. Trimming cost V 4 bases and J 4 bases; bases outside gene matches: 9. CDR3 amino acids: CASSLGRERADTQYF. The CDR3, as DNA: TGCGCCAGCAGCCTCGGGCGGGAGCGTGCAGATACGCAGTATTTT.

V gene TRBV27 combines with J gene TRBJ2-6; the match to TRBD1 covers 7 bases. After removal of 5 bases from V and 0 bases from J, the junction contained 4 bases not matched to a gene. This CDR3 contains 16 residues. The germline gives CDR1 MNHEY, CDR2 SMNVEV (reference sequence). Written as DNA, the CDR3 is TGTGCCAGCAGTGGACAGGTTGTCTCTGGGGCCAACGTCCTGACTTTC. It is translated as CASSGQVVSGANVLTF.

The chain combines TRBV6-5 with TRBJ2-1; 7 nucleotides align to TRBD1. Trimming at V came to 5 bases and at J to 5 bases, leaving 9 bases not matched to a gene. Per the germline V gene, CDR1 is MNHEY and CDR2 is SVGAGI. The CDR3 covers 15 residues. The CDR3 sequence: CASSPTGTEDNEQFF. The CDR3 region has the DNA TGTGCCAGCAGTCCCACCGGGACAGAAGACAATGAGCAGTTCTTC.

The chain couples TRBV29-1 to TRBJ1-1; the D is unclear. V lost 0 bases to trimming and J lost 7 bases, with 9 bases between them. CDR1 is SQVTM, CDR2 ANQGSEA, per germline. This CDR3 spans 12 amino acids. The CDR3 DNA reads TGCAGCGTTGAAGAATCAGGTAATGAAGCTTTCTTT. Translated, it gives CSVEESGNEAFF.

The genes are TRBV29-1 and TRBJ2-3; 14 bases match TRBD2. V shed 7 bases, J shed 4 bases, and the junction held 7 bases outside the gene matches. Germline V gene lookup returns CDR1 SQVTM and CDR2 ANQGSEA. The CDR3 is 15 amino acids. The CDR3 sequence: CSAPGTSGRSDTQYF. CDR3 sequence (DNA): TGCAGCGCCCCCGGGACTAGCGGGAGATCAGATACGCAGTATTTT.

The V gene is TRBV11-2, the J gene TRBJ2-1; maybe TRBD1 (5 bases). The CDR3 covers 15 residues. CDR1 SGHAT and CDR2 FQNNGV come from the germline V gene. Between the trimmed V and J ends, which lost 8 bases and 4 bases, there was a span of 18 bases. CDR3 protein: CASGARSGQYNEQFF. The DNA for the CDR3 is TGTGCCAGCGGAGCTAGGTCCGGACAATACAATGAGCAGTTCTTC.

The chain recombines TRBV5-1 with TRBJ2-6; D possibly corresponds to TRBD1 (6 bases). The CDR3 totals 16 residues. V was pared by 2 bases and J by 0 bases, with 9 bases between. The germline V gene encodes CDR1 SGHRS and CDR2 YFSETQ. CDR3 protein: CASSLTGLSGANVLTF. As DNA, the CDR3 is TGCGCCAGCAGCTTAACAGGGCTCTCTGGGGCCAACGTCCTGACTTTC.

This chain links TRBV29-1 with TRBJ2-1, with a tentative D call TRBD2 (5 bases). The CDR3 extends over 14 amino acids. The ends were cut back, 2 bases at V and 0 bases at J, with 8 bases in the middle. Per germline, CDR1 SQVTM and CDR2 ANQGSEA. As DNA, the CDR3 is TGCAGCGTTGAATGGCGGGCCTCCTACAATGAGCAGTTCTTC. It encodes CSVEWRASYNEQFF.

For the CDR3, the DNA is TGCGCCAGCAGATTCGGACAGACGAACACTGAAGCTTTCTTT. It codes for CASRFGQTNTEAFF. The chain combines TRBV5-1 with TRBJ1-1; weak D call: TRBD1 (6 bases). The germline V and J ends were trimmed by 5 bases and 1 base, with 12 bases remaining between them. The CDR3 is 14 amino acids. Germline V lookup: CDR1 SGHRS, CDR2 YFSETQ.

CDR3 protein: CSAGTSPSDTQYF. The DNA of the CDR3 is TGCAGCGCCGGGACTAGTCCGTCAGATACGCAGTATTTT. The V call is TRBV29-1, the J call TRBJ2-3, with 8 bases aligning to TRBD2. V shed 7 bases, J shed 4 bases, and the junction held 7 bases outside the gene matches. The germline V gene encodes CDR1 SQVTM and CDR2 ANQGSEA. This CDR3 is built from 13 residues.

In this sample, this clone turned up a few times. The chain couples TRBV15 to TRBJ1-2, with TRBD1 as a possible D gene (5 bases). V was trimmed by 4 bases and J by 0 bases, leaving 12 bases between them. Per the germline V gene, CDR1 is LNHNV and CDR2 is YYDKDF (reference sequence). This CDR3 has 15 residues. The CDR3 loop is CATSKSQGTNYGYTF. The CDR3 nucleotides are TGTGCCACCAGCAAGAGTCAGGGAACTAACTATGGCTACACCTTC.

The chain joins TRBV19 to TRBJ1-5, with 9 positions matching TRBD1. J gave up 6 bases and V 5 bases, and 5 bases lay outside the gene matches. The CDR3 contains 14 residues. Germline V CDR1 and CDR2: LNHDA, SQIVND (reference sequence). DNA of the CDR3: TGTGCCAGTAGTGTACGGACAGGGGTTCAGCCCCAGCATTTT. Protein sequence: CASSVRTGVQPQHF.

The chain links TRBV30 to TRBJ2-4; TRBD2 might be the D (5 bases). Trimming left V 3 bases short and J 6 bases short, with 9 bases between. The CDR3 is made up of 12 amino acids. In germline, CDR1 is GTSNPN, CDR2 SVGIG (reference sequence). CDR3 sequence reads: CAWRGSGNIQYF. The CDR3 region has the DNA TGTGCCTGGAGGGGGAGCGGAAACATTCAGTACTTC.

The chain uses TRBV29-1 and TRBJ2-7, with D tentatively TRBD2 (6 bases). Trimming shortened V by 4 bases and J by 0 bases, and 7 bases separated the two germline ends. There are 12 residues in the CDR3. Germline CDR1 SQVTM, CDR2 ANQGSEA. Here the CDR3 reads CSVGGTSYEQYF. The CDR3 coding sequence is TGCAGCGTTGGCGGGACCTCCTACGAGCAGTACTTC.

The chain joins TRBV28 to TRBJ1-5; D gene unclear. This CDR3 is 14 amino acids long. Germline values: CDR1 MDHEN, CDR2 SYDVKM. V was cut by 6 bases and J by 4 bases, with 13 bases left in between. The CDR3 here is CASSSHEENQPQHF. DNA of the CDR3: TGTGCCAGCAGCTCACACGAAGAGAATCAGCCCCAGCATTTT.

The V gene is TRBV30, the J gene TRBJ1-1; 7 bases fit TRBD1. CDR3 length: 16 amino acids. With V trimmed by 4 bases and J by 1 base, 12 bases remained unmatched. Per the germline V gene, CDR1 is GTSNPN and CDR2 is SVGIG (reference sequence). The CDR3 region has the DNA TGTGCCTGGAACCGACAGGGAATTTTGGCGAACACTGAAGCTTTCTTT. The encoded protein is CAWNRQGILANTEAFF.

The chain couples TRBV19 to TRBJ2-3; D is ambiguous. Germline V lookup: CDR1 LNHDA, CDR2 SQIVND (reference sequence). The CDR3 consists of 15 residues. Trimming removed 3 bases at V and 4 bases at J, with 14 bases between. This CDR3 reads CASSISRQVPDTQYF. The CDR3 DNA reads TGTGCCAGTAGTATTAGTCGCCAGGTTCCAGATACGCAGTATTTT.

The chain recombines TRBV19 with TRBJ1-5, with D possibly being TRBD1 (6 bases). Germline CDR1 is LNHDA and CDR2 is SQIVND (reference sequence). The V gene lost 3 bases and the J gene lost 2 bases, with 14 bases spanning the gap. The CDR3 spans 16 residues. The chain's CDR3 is CASSIGGLYGNQPQHF. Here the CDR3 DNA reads TGTGCCAGTAGTATTGGGGGGCTGTATGGCAATCAGCCCCAGCATTTT.

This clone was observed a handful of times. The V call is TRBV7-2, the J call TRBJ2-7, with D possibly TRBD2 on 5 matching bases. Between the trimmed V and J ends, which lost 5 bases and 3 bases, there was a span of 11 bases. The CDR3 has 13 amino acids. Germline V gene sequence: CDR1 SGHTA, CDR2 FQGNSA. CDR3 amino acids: CASSTREVYEQYF. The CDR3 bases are TGTGCCAGCAGCACCCGGGAAGTCTACGAGCAGTACTTC.

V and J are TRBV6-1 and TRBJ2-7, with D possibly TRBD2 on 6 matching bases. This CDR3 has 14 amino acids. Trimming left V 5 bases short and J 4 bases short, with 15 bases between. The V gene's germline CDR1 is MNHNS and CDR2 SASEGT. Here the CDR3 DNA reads TGTGCCAGCAGTAGAGGCGGGATTTGGTACGAGCAGTACTTC. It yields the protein CASSRGGIWYEQYF.

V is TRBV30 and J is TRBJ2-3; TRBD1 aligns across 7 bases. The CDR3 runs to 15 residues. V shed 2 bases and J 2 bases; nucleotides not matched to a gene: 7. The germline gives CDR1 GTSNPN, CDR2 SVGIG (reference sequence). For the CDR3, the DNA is TGTGCCTGGAGTTATTTAGGACAGGACACAGATACGCAGTATTTT. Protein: CAWSYLGQDTDTQYF.

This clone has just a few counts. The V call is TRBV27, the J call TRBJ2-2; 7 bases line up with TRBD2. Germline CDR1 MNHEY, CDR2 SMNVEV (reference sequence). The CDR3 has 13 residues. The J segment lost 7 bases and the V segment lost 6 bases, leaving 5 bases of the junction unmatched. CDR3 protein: CASSLGGDGELFF. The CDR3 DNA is TGTGCCAGCAGCCTTGGGGGGGACGGGGAGCTGTTTTTT.

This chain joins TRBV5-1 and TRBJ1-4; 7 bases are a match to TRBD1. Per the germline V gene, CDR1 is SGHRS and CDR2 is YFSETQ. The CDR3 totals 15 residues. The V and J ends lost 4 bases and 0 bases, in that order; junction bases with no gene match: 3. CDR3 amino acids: CASSSGTATNEKLFF. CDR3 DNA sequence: TGCGCCAGCAGCAGCGGGACAGCAACTAATGAAAAACTGTTTTTT.

The CDR3 reads CASSGLGQNYNEQFF. CDR3 nucleotides: TGCGCCAGCAGCGGCCTGGGACAGAATTACAATGAGCAGTTCTTC. This chain links TRBV5-1 with TRBJ2-1, with TRBD1 matching over 7 bases. The junction had 8 bases not matched to a gene; V was cut back by 4 bases and J by 4 bases. CDR1 SGHRS and CDR2 YFSETQ come from the germline V gene. The CDR3 totals 15 residues. Using reference TRBV5-1 and TRBJ2-1 for the parts outside the CDR3, the full variable domain is KAGVTQTPRYLIKTRGQQVTLSCSPISGHRSVSWYQQTPGQGLQFLFEYFSETQRNKGNFPGRFSGRQFSNSRSEMNVSTLELGDSALYLCASSGLGQNYNEQFFGPGTRLTVL.

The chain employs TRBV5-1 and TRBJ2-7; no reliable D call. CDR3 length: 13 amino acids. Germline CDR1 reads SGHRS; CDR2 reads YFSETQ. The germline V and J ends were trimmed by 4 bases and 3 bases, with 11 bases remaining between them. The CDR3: CASSRDGNYEQYF. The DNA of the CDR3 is TGCGCCAGCAGCCGTGACGGAAACTACGAGCAGTACTTC.

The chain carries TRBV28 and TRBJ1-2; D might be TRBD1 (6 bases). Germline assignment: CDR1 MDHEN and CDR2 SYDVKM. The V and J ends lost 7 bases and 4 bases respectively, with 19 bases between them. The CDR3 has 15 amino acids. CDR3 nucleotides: TGTGCCAGCAACCACGGCGGGGGGCCTTCCTATGGCTACACCTTC. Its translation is CASNHGGGPSYGYTF.

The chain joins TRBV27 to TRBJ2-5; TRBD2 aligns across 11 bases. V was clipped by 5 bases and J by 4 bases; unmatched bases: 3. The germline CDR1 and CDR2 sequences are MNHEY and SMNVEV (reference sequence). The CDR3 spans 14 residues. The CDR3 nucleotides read TGTGCCAGCAGTGGGCTAGCGGGAGGAGAGACCCAGTACTTC. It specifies CASSGLAGGETQYF.

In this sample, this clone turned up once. The CDR3 nucleotides read TGTGCCAGTAATGCTCAGGGTGCCTACGAGCAGTACTTC. It yields the protein CASNAQGAYEQYF. V gene TRBV19 combines with J gene TRBJ2-7; D is perhaps TRBD1 (5 bases). The germline V gene encodes CDR1 LNHDA and CDR2 SQIVND (reference sequence). V was pared by 7 bases and J by 2 bases, with 12 bases between. The CDR3 length is 13 residues.